One sample yielded the 28 T cell receptor beta chains listed below, sequenced in a study of T cells in Graves' hyperthyroidism and ophthalmopathy. RNA transcripts were the template for amplifying TCR beta CDR3 regions. A set of HTBI primers served as the primers for a first-round RT-PCR of the TCR CDR3. TCRdb re-analysed the multiplex PCR reads in MiXCR, keeping a single row per CDR3 protein. In the table there are some 570,000 distinct CDR3 sequences, 11% to 15% of which are singletons. Sequencing was done on a sample of blood. These receptors came from a woman under 30 with Graves' ophthalmopathy.

This clonotype has only a few counts. Here the CDR3 DNA reads TGTGCCAGCAGTTACTCTACGGGACAGGGGGGAAACACCATATATTTT. Translated, it gives CASSYSTGQGGNTIYF. The chain uses TRBV6-5 and TRBJ1-3, with 10 bases aligning to TRBD1. Looked up from germline, CDR1 is MNHEY and CDR2 is SVGAGI. The J segment lost 4 bases and the V segment lost 0 bases, leaving 3 bases of the junction unmatched. The CDR3 is made up of 16 amino acids.

This clonotype was recorded a few times. This chain connects TRBV6-1 to TRBJ2-2; no reliable D call. CDR1 MNHNS and CDR2 SASEGT come from the germline V gene. The CDR3 has 13 residues. Trimming left V 2 bases short and J 6 bases short, with 7 bases between. The DNA of the CDR3 is TGTGCCAGCAGTGAAAGGACGGCCGGGGAGCTGTTTTTT. This gives the protein CASSERTAGELFF.

This clonotype was recorded many times. This chain links TRBV11-3 with TRBJ2-1; possibly TRBD2 for D (5 bases). Germline V lookup: CDR1 SGHNT, CDR2 YENEEA. CDR3 length equals 16 residues. The germline V and J ends were trimmed by 1 base and 0 bases, with 10 bases remaining between them. CDR3 amino acids: CASSLVRGGSYNEQFF. CDR3 DNA sequence: TGTGCCAGCAGCTTAGTGCGCGGAGGCTCCTACAATGAGCAGTTCTTC.

This clonotype has ten or more counts. The chain links TRBV12-3 or TRBV12-4 to TRBJ1-5; no definite D call. V shed 6 bases and J shed 5 bases, with 11 bases lying between them. The CDR3 has 13 amino acids. The CDR3 here is CASSKNPDQPQHF. In nucleotides, the CDR3 is TGTGCCAGCAGCAAAAACCCGGATCAGCCCCAGCATTTT.

This clonotype has ten or more counts. No conserved phenylalanine or tryptophan ends this CDR3, so it is likely a read error. CDR3 sequence: CAWSVRYEQYL. CDR3 in DNA: TGTGCCTGGAGTGTACGGTACGAGCAGTACCTC. The chain is built from TRBV30 and TRBJ2-7; D is unclear. The CDR3 totals 11 residues. V was trimmed by 0 bases and J by 4 bases, leaving 4 bases between them. CDR1 GTSNPN and CDR2 SVGIG come from the germline V gene (reference sequence).

This chain joins TRBV19 and TRBJ1-4; 7 bases map to TRBD1. With 3 bases clipped from V and 0 bases from J, the junction kept 10 bases outside the gene matches. Germline values: CDR1 LNHDA, CDR2 SQIVND (reference sequence). CDR3 length: 18 amino acids. CDR3 in amino acids: CASSMAGTAIPTNEKLFF. CDR3 nucleotides: TGTGCCAGTAGTATGGCCGGGACAGCGATACCAACTAATGAAAAACTGTTTTTT.

Notes on this clonotype: A clone one base away is much larger, so this may be a read error. This chain connects TRBV18 to TRBJ2-7; 10 bases line up with TRBD2. Germline trimming cut 5 bases from V and 5 bases from J; bases unmatched to any gene: 9. Per germline, CDR1 KGHSH and CDR2 LQKENI. This CDR3 has 15 residues. Written as DNA, the CDR3 is TGTGCCAGCTCAACAGGGAGCGGGAGGGCCAACGAGCAGTACTTC. This codes for CASSTGSGRANEQYF.

The chain links TRBV4-3 to TRBJ1-2; D unclear. The V gene lost 4 bases and the J gene lost 2 bases, with 11 bases spanning the gap. Germline loops: CDR1 LGHNA, CDR2 YSLEER. The CDR3 spans 14 residues. CDR3 nucleotides: TGCGCCAGCAGCCCCCGACTGAGAAACTATGGCTACACCTTC. Protein: CASSPRLRNYGYTF.

This clonotype was detected only a few times. The CDR3 nucleotides read TGTGCCAGCAGTTACGAGAAACTCCCGGGACAGGAAGAAAAACTGTTTTTT. Translation gives CASSYEKLPGQEEKLFF. The chain joins TRBV6-2 or TRBV6-3 to TRBJ1-4; 8 nucleotides match TRBD1. The J segment lost 8 bases and the V segment lost 2 bases, leaving 13 bases of the junction unmatched. In germline, CDR1 is MNHEY, CDR2 SVGEGT. This CDR3 is 17 amino acids long.

This clonotype was recorded many times. The chain recombines TRBV7-8 with TRBJ2-3, with D perhaps assigned TRBD1 or TRBD2 (5 bases each). CDR1 SGHVS and CDR2 FQNEAQ come from the germline V gene. The V end was cut by 6 bases, the J end by 4 bases, with 23 bases between. This CDR3 is built from 17 residues. CDR3: CASSFTAGTPGPDTQYF. For the CDR3, the DNA is TGTGCCAGCAGTTTTACCGCCGGGACCCCTGGGCCAGATACGCAGTATTTT. Full variable domain (missing parts from reference TRBV7-8 and TRBJ2-3): GAGVSQSPRYKVAKRGQDVALRCDPISGHVSLFWYQQALGQGPEFLTYFQNEAQLDKSGLPSDRFFAERPEGSVSTLKIQRTQQEDSAVYLCASSFTAGTPGPDTQYFGPGTRLTVL.

V gene TRBV4-1 combines with J gene TRBJ2-3; D tentatively fits TRBD1 or TRBD2 (6 bases each). Germline loops: CDR1 MGHRA, CDR2 YSYEKL. This CDR3 comprises 16 residues. Trimming pared 2 bases from V and 6 bases from J, leaving 18 bases between. The CDR3 nucleotides read TGCGCCAGCAGCCAACAGGGGACTTCCTGGACGGATACGCAGTATTTT. It yields the protein CASSQQGTSWTDTQYF.

This clonotype has a count of ten or more. The DNA of the CDR3 is TGTGCCAGCAGCTTAAGTCCCGAGGTTTCCAATCAGCCCCAGCATTTT. This sequence encodes CASSLSPEVSNQPQHF. This chain links TRBV5-5 with TRBJ1-5; D not resolved. Per the germline V gene, CDR1 is SGHKS and CDR2 is YYEKEE (reference sequence). Between the trimmed V and J ends, which lost 2 bases and 3 bases, there was a span of 15 bases. The CDR3 has 16 amino acids.

This clonotype has ten or more counts. A junction boundary mismatches the germline segment, possibly from a read error. V usage is TRBV7-7 and J usage is TRBJ2-1; 8 bases are shared with TRBD2. Germline CDR1 and CDR2: SSHAT and FNYEAQ (reference sequence). CDR3 length: 14 amino acids. This chain's CDR3 is CASSPGTSHNEQFF. The CDR3 DNA sequence: TGTGCTAGCAGCCCCGGGACTAGTCACAATGAGCAGTTCTTC.

This clonotype was counted only a few times. The chain links TRBV18 to TRBJ2-7; D unclear. Germline values: CDR1 KGHSH, CDR2 LQKENI. Trimming cost V 3 bases and J 3 bases, with 18 bases left between them. The CDR3 contains 16 residues. CDR3: CASSPFRALRDYEQYF. The CDR3 nucleotides are TGTGCCAGCTCACCGTTTCGGGCCCTAAGAGACTACGAGCAGTACTTC.

At least ten counts were recorded for this clonotype. The chain has TRBV7-2 and TRBJ2-7; 9 nucleotides agree with TRBD1. This CDR3 contains 15 residues. The V gene end was trimmed by 3 bases and the J gene end by 1 base; junction bases not matched to a gene: 4. The germline V gene has CDR1 SGHTA and CDR2 FQGNSA. CDR3: CASSFGQGISYEQYF. Written as DNA, the CDR3 is TGTGCCAGCAGCTTCGGACAGGGGATATCCTACGAGCAGTACTTC. Supplemented by reference TRBV7-2 and TRBJ2-7, the full variable domain reads GAGVSQSPSNKVTEKGKDVELRCDPISGHTALYWYRQSLGQGLEFLIYFQGNSAPDKSGLPSDRFSAERTGGSVSTLTIQRTQQEDSAVYLCASSFGQGISYEQYFGPGTRLTVT.

This clonotype was seen repeatedly, ten times or more. CDR3 sequence: CASSYLIRRRSDLNYGYTF. The CDR3 DNA follows: TGTGCCAGCAGTTACTTAATCCGGAGGAGATCGGACTTAAACTATGGCTACACCTTC. The chain employs TRBV6-2 or TRBV6-3 and TRBJ1-2; unclear D gene. The V end lost 1 base, the J end lost 2 bases, and 23 bases lay between the germline ends. CDR1 and CDR2 from the germline V gene are MNHEY and SVGEGT. The CDR3 spans 19 residues.

This clonotype was seen a few times. The chain uses TRBV19 and TRBJ2-7, with D possibly TRBD1 on 6 matching bases. Between the trimmed V and J ends, which lost 6 bases and 0 bases, there was a span of 12 bases. The germline CDR1 and CDR2 sequences are LNHDA and SQIVND (reference sequence). The CDR3 extends over 14 amino acids. As DNA, the CDR3 is TGTGCCAGTAGCACCGGGACATACTCCTACGAGCAGTACTTC. It encodes CASSTGTYSYEQYF.

This clonotype was seen more than once but under ten times. The chain is built from TRBV11-3 and TRBJ2-2; the match to TRBD1 covers 9 bases. The V segment lost 0 bases and the J segment 4 bases; nucleotides outside the gene matches: 3. This CDR3 is built from 16 residues. The germline V gene encodes CDR1 SGHNT and CDR2 YENEEA. The CDR3 sequence is CASSLEQGAGTGELFF. The CDR3 bases are TGTGCCAGCAGCTTAGAACAGGGGGCCGGCACCGGGGAGCTGTTTTTT.

This clonotype was seen a few times. This rearrangement joins TRBV6-1 to TRBJ2-5; 9 positions match TRBD1. Unmatched junction bases numbered 8, after V lost 5 bases and J lost 1 base. Germline CDR1 and CDR2: MNHNS and SASEGT. The CDR3 extends over 16 amino acids. The CDR3 loop reads CASSLSGTGTQETQYF. The CDR3 DNA is TGTGCCAGCAGTTTATCCGGGACAGGGACCCAAGAGACCCAGTACTTC.

This CDR3 is CASSLVGGEELFF. The CDR3 region has the DNA TGTGCCAGCAGCTTGGTAGGGGGCGAAGAACTGTTTTTT. The rearrangement links TRBV5-5 to TRBJ1-4; 7 bases align to TRBD1. Looked up from germline, CDR1 is SGHKS and CDR2 is YYEKEE (reference sequence). The CDR3 has 13 residues. The V segment lost 0 bases and the J segment 12 bases; nucleotides outside the gene matches: 5.

This clonotype occurred many times. The gene calls are TRBV28 and TRBJ1-1, with 10 bases aligning to TRBD1. This CDR3 has 16 residues. CDR1 and CDR2 (germline): MDHEN, SYDVKM. The junction had 12 bases not matched to a gene; V was cut back by 7 bases and J by 4 bases. In nucleotides, the CDR3 is TGTGCCAGCATCCTTCTGTTGGGACAGGGGCCCACTGAAGCTTTCTTT. Amino acid sequence: CASILLLGQGPTEAFF.

The rearrangement links TRBV5-8 to TRBJ2-2, with D perhaps TRBD1 or TRBD2 (5 bases each). With 2 bases removed from V and 7 bases from J, the gap between germline ends came to 24 bases. The CDR3 sequence is 18 residues long. Per germline, CDR1 SGHTS and CDR2 YDEGEE. DNA of the CDR3: TGTGCCAGCAGCTTACTATTCACTTCCGGGACCTCTGGCGGGGAGCTGTTTTTT. Its translation is CASSLLFTSGTSGGELFF.

With regard to this clonotype: This sequence may be a read error, since a much larger clone differs from it by one base. This chain joins TRBV2 and TRBJ1-1, with a tentative D call TRBD1 (5 bases). CDR1 and CDR2 from the germline V gene are SNHLY and FYNNEI. The CDR3 has 14 residues. Trimming left V 3 bases short and J 1 base short, with 9 bases between. CDR3: CASSESGANTEAFF. Written as DNA, the CDR3 is TGTGCCAGCAGTGAGTCCGGGGCGAACACTGAAGCTTTCTTT.

The chain is built from TRBV27 and TRBJ2-7; D tentatively reads TRBD1 or TRBD2 (6 bases each). The germline V and J ends were trimmed by 9 bases and 5 bases, with 17 bases remaining between them. Per the germline V gene, CDR1 is MNHEY and CDR2 is SMNVEV (reference sequence). The CDR3 sequence is 13 residues long. This CDR3 reads CASSGGLAHEQYF. The CDR3 DNA follows: TGTGCCAGTTCTGGGGGGCTAGCGCACGAGCAGTACTTC.

The chain employs TRBV28 and TRBJ2-4, with 12 bases lining up with TRBD2. CDR3 length: 17 amino acids. Losses at the gene ends were 5 bases for V and 2 bases for J; bases not matched to a gene: 7. Germline V gene data show CDR1 as MDHEN and CDR2 as SYDVKM. CDR3 sequence: CASSTQGLAGTKNIQYF. For the CDR3, the DNA is TGTGCCAGCAGTACTCAGGGACTAGCGGGTACCAAAAACATTCAGTACTTC.

This clonotype turned up a few times. It may be a read error: a sequence one base away is much more abundant. The chain recombines TRBV27 with TRBJ1-2; D perhaps matches TRBD1 (6 bases). CDR1 is MNHEY and CDR2 is SMNVEV in the germline V gene (reference sequence). The CDR3 consists of 14 residues. For the CDR3, the DNA is TGTGCCGGCAGTACCCGGGGGGCTCGCTATGGCTACACCTTC. This codes for CAGSTRGARYGYTF.

This clonotype was seen a few times. This CDR3 is CASSPSGKYEQYF. In nucleotides, the CDR3 is TGCGCCAGCAGCCCTAGCGGGAAGTACGAGCAGTACTTC. The chain recombines TRBV4-3 with TRBJ2-7; 9 nucleotides line up with TRBD2. CDR3 length: 13 residues. Germline V gene sequence: CDR1 LGHNA, CDR2 YSLEER. The junction had 2 bases not matched to a gene; V was cut back by 4 bases and J by 4 bases.

Only a few counts were recorded for this clonotype. The J gene is TRBJ1-5, the V gene TRBV10-3, with TRBD1 as a possible D gene (5 bases). Germline CDR1 is ENHRY and CDR2 is SYGVKD. The V gene lost 7 bases and the J gene lost 6 bases, with 16 bases spanning the gap. This CDR3 has 14 residues. CDR3 in DNA: TGTGCCATCAAAGAGGGCAGGGACGGTCAGCCCCAGCATTTT. As protein: CAIKEGRDGQPQHF.